The TCR beta chain described here comes from a study of blood T cell repertoires in COVID-19. Study-level background: Samples came from the United States, Italy and Spain, spanning acute and convalescent COVID-19. The cDNA or gDNA used as material had been derived from T cells, B-cell-depleted T cells, or PBMCs.

V lost 3 bases and J 10 bases, leaving 15 bases between the germline ends. The CDR3 runs 13 residues. Authors' processing steps: Amplifying reference gene primers gave estimates of nucleated cell counts. Sequenced by immunoSEQ multiplex PCR; TCRdb stores in-frame clones only, minus some. The DNA was the basis for D and trimming; V, J and clone size are from that table. The table shows 270,000 or so clones, with roughly 90% occurring only once. Sequencing was carried out using peripheral blood. The sequence derives from a woman under 40 with COVID-19, enrolled during active disease. This rearrangement joins TRBV12-3 or TRBV12-4 to TRBJ1-1; D is unclear. DNA of the CDR3: TGTGCCAGCAGTTTTAGGGAGATATTGCCAGCTTTCTTT. It codes for CASSFREILPAFF.